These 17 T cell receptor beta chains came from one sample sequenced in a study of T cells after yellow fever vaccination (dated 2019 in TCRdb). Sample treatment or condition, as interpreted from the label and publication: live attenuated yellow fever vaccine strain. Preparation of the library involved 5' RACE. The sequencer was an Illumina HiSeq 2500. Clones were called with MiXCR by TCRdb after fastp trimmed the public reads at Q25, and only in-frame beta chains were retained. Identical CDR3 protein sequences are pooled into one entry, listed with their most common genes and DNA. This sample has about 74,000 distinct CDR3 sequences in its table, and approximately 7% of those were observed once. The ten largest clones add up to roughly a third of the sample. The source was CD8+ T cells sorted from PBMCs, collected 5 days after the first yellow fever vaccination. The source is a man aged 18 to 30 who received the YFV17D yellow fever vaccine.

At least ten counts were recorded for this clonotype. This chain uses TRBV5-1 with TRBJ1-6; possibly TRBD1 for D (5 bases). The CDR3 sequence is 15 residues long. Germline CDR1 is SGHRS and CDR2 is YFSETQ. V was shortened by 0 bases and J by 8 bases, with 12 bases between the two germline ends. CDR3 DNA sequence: TGCGCCAGCAGCTTGGGGGGCTTTTTGTATTCACCCCTCCACTTT. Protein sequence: CASSLGGFLYSPLHF.

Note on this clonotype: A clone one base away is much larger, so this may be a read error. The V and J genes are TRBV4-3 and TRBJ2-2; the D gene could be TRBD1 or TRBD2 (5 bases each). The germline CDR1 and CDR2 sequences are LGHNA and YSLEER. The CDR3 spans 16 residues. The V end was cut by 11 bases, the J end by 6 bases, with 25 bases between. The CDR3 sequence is CAGALDEGWSSGELFF. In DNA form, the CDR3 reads TGCGCCGGCGCGTTGGATGAGGGGTGGTCCTCCGGGGAGCTGTTTTTT.

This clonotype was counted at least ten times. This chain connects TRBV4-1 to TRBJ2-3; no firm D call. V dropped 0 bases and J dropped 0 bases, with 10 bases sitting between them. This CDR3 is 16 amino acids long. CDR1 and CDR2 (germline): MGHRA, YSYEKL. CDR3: CASSQEASLSTDTQYF. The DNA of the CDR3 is TGCGCCAGCAGCCAAGAAGCTAGTCTTAGCACAGATACGCAGTATTTT.

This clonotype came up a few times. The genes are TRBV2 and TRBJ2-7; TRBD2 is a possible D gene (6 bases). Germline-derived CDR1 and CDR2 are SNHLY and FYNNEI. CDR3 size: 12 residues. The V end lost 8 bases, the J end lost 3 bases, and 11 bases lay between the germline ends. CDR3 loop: CASAGSHYEQYF. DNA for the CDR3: TGTGCCAGCGCGGGATCTCACTACGAGCAGTACTTC.

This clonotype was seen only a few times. The CDR3 here is CAWSVQSGQVDDIYGYTF. DNA for the CDR3: TGTGCCTGGAGTGTACAGTCGGGACAGGTCGATGATATCTATGGCTACACCTTC. This chain uses TRBV30 with TRBJ1-2; 8 bases fit TRBD1. The ends lost 0 bases at V and 4 bases at J; junction bases unmatched: 16. Germline assignment: CDR1 GTSNPN and CDR2 SVGIG (reference sequence). There are 18 residues in the CDR3.

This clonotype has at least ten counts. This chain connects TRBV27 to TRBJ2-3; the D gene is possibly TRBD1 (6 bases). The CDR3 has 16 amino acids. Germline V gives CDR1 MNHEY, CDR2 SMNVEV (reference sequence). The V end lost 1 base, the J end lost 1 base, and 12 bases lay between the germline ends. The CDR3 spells CASSLWGPVGTDTQYF. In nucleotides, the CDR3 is TGTGCCAGCAGTTTATGGGGGCCCGTCGGCACAGATACGCAGTATTTT.

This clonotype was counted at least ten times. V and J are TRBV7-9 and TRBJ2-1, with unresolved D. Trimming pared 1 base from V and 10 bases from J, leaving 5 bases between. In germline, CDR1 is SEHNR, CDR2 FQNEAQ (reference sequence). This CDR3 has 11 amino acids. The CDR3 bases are TGTGCCAGCAGCTTAGTTGGAGAGCAGTTCTTC. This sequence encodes CASSLVGEQFF.

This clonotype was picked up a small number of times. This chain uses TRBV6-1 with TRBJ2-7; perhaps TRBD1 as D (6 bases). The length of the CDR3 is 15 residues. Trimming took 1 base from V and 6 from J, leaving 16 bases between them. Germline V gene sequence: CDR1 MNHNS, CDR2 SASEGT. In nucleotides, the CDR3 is TGTGCCAGCAGTGAAGTTGGTGGGGGCCTCGCCGAGCAGTACGTC. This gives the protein CASSEVGGGLAEQYV.

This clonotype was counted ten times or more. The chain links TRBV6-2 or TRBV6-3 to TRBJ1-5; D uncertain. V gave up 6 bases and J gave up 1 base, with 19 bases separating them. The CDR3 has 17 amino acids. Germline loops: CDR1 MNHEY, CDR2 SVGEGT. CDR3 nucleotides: TGTGCCAGCAGGCACTCGGGAGCCCTCGGCAGCAATCAGCCCCAGCATTTT. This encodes CASRHSGALGSNQPQHF.

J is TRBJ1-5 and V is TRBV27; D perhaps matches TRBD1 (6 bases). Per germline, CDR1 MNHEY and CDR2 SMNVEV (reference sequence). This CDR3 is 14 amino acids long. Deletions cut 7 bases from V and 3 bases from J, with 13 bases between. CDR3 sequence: CASMRGGHNQPQHF. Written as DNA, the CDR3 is TGTGCCAGCATGCGGGGGGGCCACAATCAGCCCCAGCATTTT.

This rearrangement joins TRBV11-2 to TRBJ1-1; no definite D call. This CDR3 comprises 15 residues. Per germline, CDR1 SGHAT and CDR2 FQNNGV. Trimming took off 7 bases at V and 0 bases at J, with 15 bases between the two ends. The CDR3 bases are TGTGCCAGCAACCCCGGAGGGCTTCTGAACACTGAAGCTTTCTTT. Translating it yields CASNPGGLLNTEAFF.

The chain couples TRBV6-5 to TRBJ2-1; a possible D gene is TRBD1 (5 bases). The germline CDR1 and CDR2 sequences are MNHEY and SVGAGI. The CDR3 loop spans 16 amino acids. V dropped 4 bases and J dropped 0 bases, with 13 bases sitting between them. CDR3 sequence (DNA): TGTGCCAGCAGTTCCCCCTTAAGGGGCTCCTACAATGAGCAGTTCTTC. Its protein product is CASSSPLRGSYNEQFF.

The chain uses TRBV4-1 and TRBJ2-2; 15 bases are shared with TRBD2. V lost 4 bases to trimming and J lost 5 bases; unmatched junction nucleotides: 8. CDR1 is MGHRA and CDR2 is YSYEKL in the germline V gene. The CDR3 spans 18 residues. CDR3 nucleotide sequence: TGCGCCAGCAGCCCACTTGGGACTAGCGGGGGGCCTACCGGGGAGCTGTTTTTT. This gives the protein CASSPLGTSGGPTGELFF.

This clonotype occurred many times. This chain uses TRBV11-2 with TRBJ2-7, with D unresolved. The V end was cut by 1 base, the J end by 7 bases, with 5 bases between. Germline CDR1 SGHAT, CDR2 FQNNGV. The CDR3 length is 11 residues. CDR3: CASSLGREQYF. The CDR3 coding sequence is TGTGCCAGCAGCTTAGGCAGGGAGCAGTACTTC.

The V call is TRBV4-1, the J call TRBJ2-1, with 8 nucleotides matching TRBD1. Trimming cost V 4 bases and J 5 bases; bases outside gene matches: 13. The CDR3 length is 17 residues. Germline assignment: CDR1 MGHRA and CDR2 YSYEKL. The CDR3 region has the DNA TGCGCCAGCAGCCCACAGCATGGACAGGGCAGACACAATGAGCAGTTCTTC. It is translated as CASSPQHGQGRHNEQFF.

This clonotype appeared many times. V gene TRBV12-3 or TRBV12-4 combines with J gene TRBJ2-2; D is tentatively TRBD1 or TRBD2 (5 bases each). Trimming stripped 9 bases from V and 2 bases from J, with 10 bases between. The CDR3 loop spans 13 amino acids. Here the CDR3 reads CASLGTNTGELFF. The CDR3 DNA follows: TGTGCCAGTCTTGGGACCAACACCGGGGAGCTGTTTTTT.

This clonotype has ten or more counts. The CDR3 region has the DNA TGTGCCACCAACTCCAGGGCGTACAATGAGCAGTTCTTC. Its protein is CATNSRAYNEQFF. The V call is TRBV19, the J call TRBJ2-1; possible D gene TRBD1, 5 bases. The V end was cut by 10 bases, the J end by 4 bases, with 14 bases between. Germline CDR1 reads LNHDA; CDR2 reads SQIVND (reference sequence). The CDR3 consists of 13 residues.